The next 10 T cell receptor beta chains were all read from a single sample in a study of cytomegalovirus exposure and HLA in healthy donors. Data came from immunoSEQ multiplex PCR; TCRdb stores just in-frame clones and leaves some out. The profile shows 140,000 or so clones, about 89% of them singletons. Material: PBMCs. These receptors were taken from a man younger than 30 in good health and CMV-seronegative.

The rearrangement links TRBV14 to TRBJ1-5; maybe TRBD1 (5 bases). Trimming took 0 bases from V and 0 from J, leaving 6 bases between them. This CDR3 comprises 15 residues. Germline-derived CDR1 and CDR2 are SGHDN and FVKESK. The CDR3 nucleotides are TGTGCCAGCAGCCAAGATGGGGCTAGCAATCAGCCCCAGCATTTT. It is translated as CASSQDGASNQPQHF.

The chain employs TRBV10-1 and TRBJ1-3; D gene uncertain. From germline, CDR1 is WNHNN and CDR2 SYGVQD (reference sequence). V dropped 0 bases and J dropped 0 bases, with 12 bases sitting between them. The CDR3 extends over 17 amino acids. Here the CDR3 DNA reads TGCGCCAGCAGTGAGTCGACACTTCCCAGCTCTGGAAACACCATATATTTT. It is translated as CASSESTLPSSGNTIYF.

This chain joins TRBV6-5 and TRBJ1-4, with D possibly being TRBD1 (6 bases). Trimming cost V 8 bases and J 12 bases, with 19 bases left between them. Germline CDR1 reads MNHEY; CDR2 reads SVGAGI. CDR3 length: 13 residues. CDR3 nucleotides: TGTGCCAGCCAGAGGGGGGGGCGCGGGGAACTGTTTTTT. Protein product: CASQRGGRGELFF.

The rearrangement links TRBV4-1 to TRBJ2-5; tentative D call: TRBD1 (6 bases). Germline V gives CDR1 MGHRA, CDR2 YSYEKL. CDR3 length: 16 amino acids. Trimming pared 4 bases from V and 3 bases from J, leaving 18 bases between. CDR3 DNA: TGCGCCAGCAGCCTACGGGTTGGGACATCCGAAGAGACCCAGTACTTC. It encodes CASSLRVGTSEETQYF.

J is TRBJ2-2 and V is TRBV6-1; D perhaps matches TRBD2 (5 bases). V was trimmed by 6 bases and J by 0 bases, leaving 11 bases between them. Germline values: CDR1 MNHNS, CDR2 SASEGT. The CDR3 spans 15 residues. CDR3 in DNA: TGTGCCAGCAGGAGGGATATTTCGAACACCGGGGAGCTGTTTTTT. Residues: CASRRDISNTGELFF.

The chain is built from TRBV9 and TRBJ2-7; 7 bases match TRBD1. V shed 4 bases, J shed 3 bases, and the junction held 10 bases outside the gene matches. The CDR3 runs to 15 residues. CDR1 is SGDLS and CDR2 is YYNGEE in the germline V gene. The CDR3 reads CASSPRDSELYEQYF. The DNA of the CDR3 is TGTGCCAGCAGCCCCCGGGACAGTGAACTCTACGAGCAGTACTTC.

The rearrangement joins TRBV19 to TRBJ1-2, with 8 bases matching TRBD1. Per germline, CDR1 LNHDA and CDR2 SQIVND (reference sequence). The CDR3 extends over 16 amino acids. The V and J ends lost 6 bases and 6 bases, in that order; junction bases with no gene match: 15. CDR3 protein: CASRVGQGAYPNGYTF. As DNA, the CDR3 is TGTGCCAGTAGAGTCGGTCAGGGGGCTTATCCCAATGGCTACACCTTC. The whole variable domain, filled in from reference TRBV19 and TRBJ1-2, reads DGGITQSPKYLFRKEGQNVTLSCEQNLNHDAMYWYRQDPGQGLRLIYYSQIVNDFQKGDIAEGYSVSREKKESFPLTVTSAQKNPTAFYLCASRVGQGAYPNGYTFGSGTRLTVV.

The V gene is TRBV13, the J gene TRBJ2-1, with D possibly being TRBD2 (5 bases). The CDR3 covers 14 residues. V gave up 4 bases and J gave up 6 bases, with 13 bases separating them. From germline, CDR1 is PRHDT and CDR2 FYEKMQ (reference sequence). CDR3 residues: CASSYGGPLNEQFF. For the CDR3, the DNA is TGTGCCAGCAGCTACGGCGGGCCCCTCAATGAGCAGTTCTTC.

This chain links TRBV6-5 with TRBJ1-1; D is perhaps TRBD1 (5 bases). The CDR3 has 15 amino acids. V lost 0 bases and J lost 0, with 8 bases in between. Germline CDR1 is MNHEY and CDR2 is SVGAGI. In nucleotides, the CDR3 is TGTGCCAGCAGTTACTCGGTGGGGCTGAACACTGAAGCTTTCTTT. Its translation is CASSYSVGLNTEAFF.

CDR3 DNA: TGTGCCAGCAGCCCCCGAACAGGGGTAGGGTCTCCTTACGAGCAGTACGTC. It is translated as CASSPRTGVGSPYEQYV. The V call is TRBV7-7, the J call TRBJ2-7, with TRBD1 matching 7 bases. The CDR3 has 17 amino acids. Germline CDR1 reads SSHAT; CDR2 reads FNYEAQ (reference sequence). V lost 5 bases, J lost 4 bases, and 17 bases stayed unmatched.